A single T cell receptor beta chain is shown here with its context. As yet, its antigen is unknown. J was trimmed by 0 bases and V by 3 bases; bases with no gene match: 8. The CDR3 loop spans 16 amino acids. Per the germline V gene, CDR1 is SGHRS and CDR2 is YFSETQ. This sample was included in a study of PD-1 blockade in classical Hodgkin lymphoma. Study-wide results and caveats: The drivers behind the repertoire differences, possibly disease activity or prior therapy, remain undefined. Before treatment, TCR diversity in newly diagnosed patients was reportedly lower than in healthy donors.

Noted time point: newly diagnosed, previously untreated cHL patient sample. As a comparison, the study used PBMCs from newly diagnosed, untreated classical Hodgkin lymphoma. Repertoires were generated with immunoSEQ multiplex PCR, while TCRdb's copy carries only in-frame clones and drops some. The sample lists over 25,000 clones; around 94% were seen once. This clonotype was obtained from a human donor with classical Hodgkin lymphoma. The sequenced sample consisted of peripheral blood mononuclear cells (PBMCs). V gene TRBV5-1 combines with J gene TRBJ1-2; 7 bases agree with TRBD1. CDR3 sequence reads: CASSSTGTATNYGYTF. CDR3 in DNA: TGCGCCAGCAGCTCAACAGGGACAGCTACTAACTATGGCTACACCTTC.